This TCR beta chain was recovered during a study of blood T cell repertoires in COVID-19 (dated by TCRdb to between 2020 and 2021). Context from the whole study: Collaborator samples came from the United States, Italy and Spain and covered acute and convalescent phases of COVID-19. A de-identified subject ID, COVID-19 status, age in years and sex were almost always included in the sample metadata. The repertoires were released in a freely available public database meant as a resource for research on the immune response to SARS-CoV-2. Deeply sampled blood TCRbeta repertoires from subjects exposed to, actively infected with, or recovered from COVID-19 were included in the dataset. Where HLA class I and class II types were available, the types were taken from metadata supplied by the sample provider, not from assay-based typing. The material from the prospective study consisted of cDNA or gDNA derived from T cells, B-cell-depleted T cells, or PBMCs. Samples were obtained from the ongoing ImmuneRACE study (first 160 participants) and from over a thousand subjects provided by 6 global collaborators. Overall study results and their limits: Clinical and demographic metadata were provided uncurated, with the amount varying by source and participant.

Participants in the prospective study were enrolled through a virtual design, were aged roughly 18 to 95 years, and lived in under 25 United States geographic areas. In the prospective study, cohorts were assigned on the basis of participant-reported clinical history obtained from a screening survey and a study questionnaire. For ImmuneRACE Cohort 3, a participant was defined as recovered based on two consecutive negative NP/OP PCR tests, clearance by a healthcare professional, or resolution of symptoms. Each participant in the prospective study had whole blood, serum and a nasopharyngeal or oropharyngeal swab collected by mobile phlebotomists. Over a roughly 2-month period, participants in the prospective study had the option of providing additional blood draws and questionnaires. Blood samples from the prospective study were shipped frozen or at room temperature prior to DNA extraction. For this clone: The antigen it recognizes is unknown. Base qualities are not at hand, and no much larger clone is one base apart.

TCRbeta CDR3 regions were amplified from genomic DNA using the immunoSEQ Assay, a bias-controlled multiplex PCR. The authors' pipeline ran thus. The number of nucleated cells in each sample was estimated from the amplification of reference gene primers within the assay. To quantify the absolute abundance of each unique TCRbeta CDR3 rearrangement, sequence reads were collapsed and filtered. Productive Simpson clonality was computed per sample as the square root of Simpson's diversity index over productive rearrangements. In TCRdb, the immuneACCESS table is reduced to in-frame sequences with V and J assigned. These tables do not hold every clone; where another copy was compared, an unresolved V gene accounts for under half, and the others remain unexplained. The D gene and trimming were derived from the DNA, and the V and J assignments and clone size from that table. The sample yields roughly 150,000 clones; over 80% were counted once. 6.2% of the sample lies in the top ten.

The sequence derives from a woman between 35 and 50 years old who had recovered from COVID-19. The material sequenced was PBMCs or T cells enriched from blood (not recorded which).

At the DNA level, the sequence is TGTGCCAGCAGCCCGGAGCCGGGACTAGCGGGAATTAATACGCAGTATTTT. It codes for CASSPEPGLAGINTQYF. Recombination joined TRBV14 with TRBJ2-3; the central 13 bases match TRBD2. Looking up the germline V gene yields CDR1 SGHDN and CDR2 FVKESK. From cysteine to phenylalanine, the CDR3 is 17 amino acids long. Only the CDR3 portion is preserved as DNA: 51 bases, with reading frame beginning at the first base. V lost 4 bases and J lost 7 bases, and the count of bases not matched to a germline gene is 11.